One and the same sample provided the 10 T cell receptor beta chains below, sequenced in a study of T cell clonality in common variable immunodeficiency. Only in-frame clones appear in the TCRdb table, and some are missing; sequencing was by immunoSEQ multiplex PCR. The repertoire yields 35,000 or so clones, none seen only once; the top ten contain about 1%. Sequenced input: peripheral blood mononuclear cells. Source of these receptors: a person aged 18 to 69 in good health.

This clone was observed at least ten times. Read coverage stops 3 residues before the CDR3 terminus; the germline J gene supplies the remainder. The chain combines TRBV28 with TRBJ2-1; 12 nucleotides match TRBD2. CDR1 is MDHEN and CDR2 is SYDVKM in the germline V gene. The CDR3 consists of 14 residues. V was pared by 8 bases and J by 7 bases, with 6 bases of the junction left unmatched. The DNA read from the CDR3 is TGTGCCAGCCGACTAGCGGGAGTCCTAAATGAG. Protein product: CASRLAGVLNE. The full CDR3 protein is CASRLAGVLNEQFF.

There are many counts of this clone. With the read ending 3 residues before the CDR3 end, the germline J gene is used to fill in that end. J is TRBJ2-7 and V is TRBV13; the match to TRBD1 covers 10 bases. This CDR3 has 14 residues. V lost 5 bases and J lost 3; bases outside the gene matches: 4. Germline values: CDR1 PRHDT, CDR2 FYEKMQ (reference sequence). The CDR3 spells CASSATGGIYEQYF. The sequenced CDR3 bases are TGTGCCAGCAGCGCGACAGGGGGCATCTACGAG.

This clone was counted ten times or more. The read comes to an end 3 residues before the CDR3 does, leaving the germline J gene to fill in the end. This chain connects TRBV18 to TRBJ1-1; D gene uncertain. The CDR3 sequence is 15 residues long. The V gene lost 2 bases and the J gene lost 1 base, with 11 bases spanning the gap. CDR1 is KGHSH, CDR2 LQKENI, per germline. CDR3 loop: CASSPVVRQNTEAFF. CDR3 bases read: TGTGCCAGCTCACCAGTCGTCAGACAGAACACTGAA. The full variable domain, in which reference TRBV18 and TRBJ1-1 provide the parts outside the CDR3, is NAGVMQNPRHLVRRRGQEARLRCSPMKGHSHVYWYRQLPEEGLKFMVYLQKENIIDESGMPKERFSAEFPKEGPSILRIQQVVRGDSAAYFCASSPVVRQNTEAFFGQGTRLTVV.

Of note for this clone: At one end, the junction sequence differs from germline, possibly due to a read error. CDR3 loop: CASRRTAGYGYTF. CDR3 DNA, as far as it was read: TGCGCCAGCAGAAGGACAGCTGGTTATGGC. This chain connects TRBV5-5 to TRBJ1-2, with D perhaps TRBD1 (6 bases). Read data end 3 residues before the CDR3 end; the end is taken from the germline J gene. The CDR3 contains 13 residues. The germline V gene encodes CDR1 SGHKS and CDR2 YYEKEE (reference sequence).

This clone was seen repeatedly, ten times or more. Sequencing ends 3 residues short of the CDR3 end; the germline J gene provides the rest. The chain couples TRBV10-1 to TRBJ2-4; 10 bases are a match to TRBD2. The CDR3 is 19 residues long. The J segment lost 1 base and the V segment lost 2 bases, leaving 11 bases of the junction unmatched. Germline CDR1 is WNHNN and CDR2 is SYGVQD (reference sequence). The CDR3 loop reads CASSESGASGSWAKNIQYF. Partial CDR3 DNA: TGCGCCAGCAGTGAGAGTGGGGCTAGCGGGAGTTGGGCCAAAAACATT.

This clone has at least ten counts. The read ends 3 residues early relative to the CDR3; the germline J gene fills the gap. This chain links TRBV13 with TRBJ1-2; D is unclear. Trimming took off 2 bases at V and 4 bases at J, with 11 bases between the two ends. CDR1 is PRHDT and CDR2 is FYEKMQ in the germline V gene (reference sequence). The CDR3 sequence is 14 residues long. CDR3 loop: CASSLNSGSYGYTF. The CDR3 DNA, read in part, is TGTGCCAGCAGCTTAAACTCGGGGTCCTATGGC.

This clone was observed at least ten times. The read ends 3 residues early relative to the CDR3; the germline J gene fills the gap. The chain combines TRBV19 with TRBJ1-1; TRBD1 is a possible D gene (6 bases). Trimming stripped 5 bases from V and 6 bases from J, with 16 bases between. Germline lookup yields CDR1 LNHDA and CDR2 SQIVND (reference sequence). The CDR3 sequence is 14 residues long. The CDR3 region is CASSVERGGPEAFF. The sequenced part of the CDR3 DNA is TGTGCCAGTAGTGTGGAGAGGGGGGGCCCTGAA.

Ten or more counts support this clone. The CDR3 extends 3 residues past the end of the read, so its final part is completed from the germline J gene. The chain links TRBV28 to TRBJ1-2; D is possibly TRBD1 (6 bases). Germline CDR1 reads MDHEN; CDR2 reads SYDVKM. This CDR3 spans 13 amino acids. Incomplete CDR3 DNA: TGTGCCAGCAGTTTGTGGTCAGGGGACGGC. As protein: CASSLWSGDG. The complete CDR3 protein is CASSLWSGDGYTF.

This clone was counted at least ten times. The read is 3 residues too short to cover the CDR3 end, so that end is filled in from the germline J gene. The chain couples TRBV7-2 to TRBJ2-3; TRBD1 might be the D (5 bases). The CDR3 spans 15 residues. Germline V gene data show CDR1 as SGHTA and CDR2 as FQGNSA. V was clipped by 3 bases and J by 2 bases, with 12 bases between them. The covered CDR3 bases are TGTGCCAGCAGCTTTACGTCCGGACACACAGATACG. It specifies CASSFTSGHTDT. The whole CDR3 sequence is CASSFTSGHTDTQYF.

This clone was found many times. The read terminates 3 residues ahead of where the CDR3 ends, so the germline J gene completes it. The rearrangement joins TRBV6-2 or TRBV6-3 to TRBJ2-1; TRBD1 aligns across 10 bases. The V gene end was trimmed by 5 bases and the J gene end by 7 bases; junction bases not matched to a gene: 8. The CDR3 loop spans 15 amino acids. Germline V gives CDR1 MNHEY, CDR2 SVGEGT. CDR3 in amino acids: CASSAYRDRGNEQFF. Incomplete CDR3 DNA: TGTGCCAGCAGTGCGTACCGGGACAGGGGTAATGAG.